The entry below describes one T cell receptor beta chain. Its antigen is undetermined. The donors, all healthy, were Caucasians living in Russia, aged about 6 to 100. The data derive from a study of blood T cells in healthy people across ages. V lost 2 bases to trimming and J lost 3 bases, with 9 bases between them. This CDR3 contains 14 residues. Per germline, CDR1 SGHTA and CDR2 FQGNSA. With a J-beta primer mix and a sample-barcoded 5' primer, a second PCR ran 7 to 11 cycles. Each CDR3 protein is one row after TCRdb ran MiXCR on the 5' RACE reads. Of roughly 1.9 million distinct CDR3 sequences in the sample, about two fifths were seen once. Study outcomes and limitations: The study lacked donor CMV status, which possibly confounded expanded clonotype changes. Whereas aged donors had fewer naive CD4+ cells, long-lived donors had more of them and higher diversity.

The source is a human donor in good health. Specimen: blood. This chain joins TRBV7-2 and TRBJ2-3; D ambiguous. The CDR3 sequence: CASSLQLRTDTQYF. The CDR3 DNA reads as TGTGCCAGCAGCTTACAACTCCGAACAGATACGCAGTATTTT.